Each of the 26 T cell receptor beta chains below was sequenced from the same sample in a study of response to subunit inactivated influenza vaccine. One entry per CDR3 protein, called by TCRdb with MiXCR from the RT-PCR reads. Found here are about 700,000 distinct CDR3 sequences, approximately 15% of them singletons; the top ten hold 6.5% to 8.5%. The material was PBMCs from blood, obtained less than 15 days before vaccination. These receptor sequences come from a man aged 50-59 years who received an inactivated influenza vaccine.

This clonotype was observed a few times. The chain carries TRBV18 and TRBJ2-7; D is perhaps TRBD1 (6 bases). The CDR3 length is 13 residues. Per the germline V gene, CDR1 is KGHSH and CDR2 is LQKENI. With 5 bases removed from V and 9 bases from J, the gap between germline ends came to 17 bases. CDR3 sequence: CASSSTGSRGQYF. The CDR3 nucleotides read TGTGCCAGCTCATCGACAGGTTCCCGGGGGCAGTACTTC.

The chain couples TRBV11-3 to TRBJ2-6; TRBD1 is a possible D gene (7 bases). V lost 1 base to trimming and J lost 0 bases, with 13 bases between them. The length of the CDR3 is 18 residues. Germline loops: CDR1 SGHNT, CDR2 YENEEA. The CDR3 coding sequence is TGTGCCAGCAGCTTAGGACAGGGAGGACTCTCTGGGGCCAACGTCCTGACTTTC. Protein product: CASSLGQGGLSGANVLTF.

This sequence joins TRBV6-1 and TRBJ2-5, with 11 bases fitting TRBD2. Germline CDR1 MNHNS, CDR2 SASEGT. The trim removed 9 bases at V and 5 bases at J, leaving 17 bases unmatched. The CDR3 contains 17 residues. CDR3 DNA sequence: TGTGCCAGTACCCCCATACCTTGGACTAGCGGGCAGGAGACCCAGTACTTC. Its protein product is CASTPIPWTSGQETQYF.

This clonotype was picked up a small number of times. The CDR3 DNA sequence: TGTGCCATCAGTCGCTCCGGGACTAGCGGGAGCAATGAGCAGTTCTTC. Protein product: CAISRSGTSGSNEQFF. The chain has TRBV10-3 and TRBJ2-1; 14 nucleotides match TRBD2. Germline CDR1 and CDR2: ENHRY and SYGVKD. J lost 6 bases, V lost 5 bases, and 6 bases had no gene match. This CDR3 has 16 amino acids.

This clonotype has just a few counts. The chain carries TRBV6-5 and TRBJ2-7, with D perhaps assigned TRBD1 or TRBD2 (5 bases each). Trimming removed 4 bases at V and 2 bases at J, with 12 bases between. The CDR3 contains 14 residues. The germline gives CDR1 MNHEY, CDR2 SVGAGI. The CDR3 bases are TGTGCCAGCAGTTTCCGGACGGGACCCTACGAGCAGTACTTC. This encodes CASSFRTGPYEQYF.

This clonotype has a handful of counts. The chain has TRBV29-1 and TRBJ2-1; no clear D gene. The V gene lost 6 bases and the J gene lost 3 bases, with 15 bases spanning the gap. The CDR3 length is 14 residues. Germline CDR1 is SQVTM and CDR2 is ANQGSEA. This CDR3 reads CSVQRKFHYNEQFF. CDR3 sequence (DNA): TGCAGCGTCCAAAGGAAGTTCCACTACAATGAGCAGTTCTTC.

CDR3 nucleotides: TGCAGTGCTAGGGGACAGGGGCTGAGTCAGCCCCAGCATTTT. Protein: CSARGQGLSQPQHF. This chain links TRBV20-1 with TRBJ1-5, with 10 bases matching TRBD1. With V trimmed by 3 bases and J by 6 bases, 5 bases remained unmatched. The CDR3 sequence is 14 residues long. CDR1 and CDR2 (germline): DFQATT, SNEGSKA (reference sequence).

This clonotype appeared a few times. The chain uses TRBV15 and TRBJ2-7; 7 positions match TRBD1. The CDR3 loop spans 15 amino acids. Looked up from germline, CDR1 is LNHNV and CDR2 is YYDKDF (reference sequence). V lost 5 bases and J lost 5; bases outside the gene matches: 12. The CDR3 protein is CATSSRQGIRHEQYF. CDR3 sequence (DNA): TGTGCCACCAGCTCTCGACAGGGTATTCGACACGAGCAGTACTTC.

The table lists this clonotype with many counts. The rearrangement joins TRBV5-1 to TRBJ2-7; 14 nucleotides match TRBD2. The CDR3 is 19 amino acids. Per germline, CDR1 SGHRS and CDR2 YFSETQ. The trim removed 0 bases at V and 6 bases at J, leaving 14 bases unmatched. The CDR3 DNA sequence: TGCGCCAGCAGCTTGGAAGGGACTAGCGGGAGTTCGCTTATTCCCGAGCAGTACTTC. This sequence encodes CASSLEGTSGSSLIPEQYF.

This clonotype was picked up a small number of times. The J gene is TRBJ1-5, the V gene TRBV7-9; tentatively, D is TRBD1 (6 bases). The CDR3 has 14 amino acids. V shed 4 bases and J shed 3 bases, with 10 bases lying between them. Germline loops: CDR1 SEHNR, CDR2 FQNEAQ (reference sequence). The CDR3 here is CASSSHRDNQPQHF. As DNA, the CDR3 is TGTGCCAGCAGCTCCCACAGGGACAATCAGCCCCAGCATTTT.

This chain joins TRBV4-1 and TRBJ2-7; 7 nucleotides line up with TRBD2. Germline V gene lookup returns CDR1 MGHRA and CDR2 YSYEKL. Losses at the gene ends were 1 base for V and 5 bases for J; bases not matched to a gene: 8. This CDR3 is 15 amino acids long. CDR3 DNA sequence: TGCGCCAGCAGCCAAGTGGCGGGAGAGGTCCACGAGCAGTACTTC. Translation gives CASSQVAGEVHEQYF.

This sequence joins TRBV7-2 and TRBJ2-7; 13 bases match TRBD2. CDR3 size: 15 residues. The junction had 2 bases not matched to a gene; V was cut back by 2 bases and J by 4 bases. The germline CDR1 and CDR2 sequences are SGHTA and FQGNSA. The CDR3 loop reads CASSLRLAGGYEQYF. The CDR3 region has the DNA TGTGCCAGCAGCTTACGACTAGCGGGGGGTTACGAGCAGTACTTC.

In its sample, this clonotype was seen a few times. This chain connects TRBV4-2 to TRBJ2-1; 10 bases agree with TRBD2. In germline, CDR1 is LGHNA, CDR2 YNFKEQ. V lost 3 bases and J lost 8; bases outside the gene matches: 16. The CDR3 covers 18 residues. CDR3 DNA sequence: TGTGCCAGCAGCCAGGATGGGAGCGGGGGGGCGGGGTTGTATGAGCAGTTCTTC. Translating it yields CASSQDGSGGAGLYEQFF.

This clonotype was detected only a few times. The V and J genes are TRBV6-2 or TRBV6-3 and TRBJ2-1; D is unresolved. This CDR3 contains 12 residues. Between the trimmed V and J ends, which lost 2 bases and 10 bases, there was a span of 9 bases. CDR1 is MNHEY and CDR2 is SVGEGT in the germline V gene. CDR3 region: CASSYGSYEQFF. Here the CDR3 DNA reads TGTGCCAGCAGTTACGGGTCTTACGAGCAGTTCTTC.

The rearrangement links TRBV12-3 or TRBV12-4 to TRBJ2-1, with no clear D. Trimming pared 5 bases from V and 0 bases from J, leaving 14 bases between. The CDR3 runs 16 residues. The DNA for the CDR3 is TGTGCCAGCAGTCCTACATTATATAGCTCCTACAATGAGCAGTTCTTC. It is translated as CASSPTLYSSYNEQFF.

Many counts were recorded for this clonotype. The chain has TRBV28 and TRBJ1-4, with D perhaps TRBD1 (5 bases). This CDR3 region has 16 residues. Trimming left V 6 bases short and J 0 bases short, with 14 bases between. The V gene's germline CDR1 is MDHEN and CDR2 SYDVKM. CDR3 protein: CASSPGVSTTNEKLFF. CDR3 bases: TGTGCCAGCAGCCCGGGGGTTTCGACAACTAATGAAAAACTGTTTTTT.

This chain uses TRBV4-3 with TRBJ1-5; the D is unclear. Germline CDR1 reads LGHNA; CDR2 reads YSLEER. The CDR3 totals 13 residues. V lost 2 bases, J lost 7 bases, and 9 bases lay in between. In nucleotides, the CDR3 is TGCGCCAGCAGCCAAAACCCTTTACAGCCCCAGCATTTT. It yields the protein CASSQNPLQPQHF.

Comments on this clonotype: Relative to the germline gene, one junction end is altered; a read error may explain this. CDR3 sequence reads: CTSSSRHTPISSGANVLTF. The CDR3 DNA is TGTACCAGCAGTTCCCGACATACTCCAATTAGCTCTGGGGCCAACGTCCTGACTTTC. The V call is TRBV12-3 or TRBV12-4, the J call TRBJ2-6, with D uncertain. The length of the CDR3 is 19 residues.

This clonotype was detected a few times. The chain employs TRBV29-1 and TRBJ2-7; 10 bases are a match to TRBD1. Germline V CDR1 and CDR2: SQVTM, ANQGSEA. The CDR3 length is 15 residues. V lost 7 bases, J lost 4 bases, and 13 bases stayed unmatched. The CDR3 nucleotides are TGCAGCGCCGTGAGACAGGGGGCGCATCGATACGAGCAGTACTTC. Its protein is CSAVRQGAHRYEQYF.

This sequence joins TRBV28 and TRBJ2-5, with 7 nucleotides matching TRBD1. This CDR3 has 12 amino acids. Germline V gene sequence: CDR1 MDHEN, CDR2 SYDVKM. J gave up 5 bases and V 8 bases, and 5 bases lay outside the gene matches. The CDR3 DNA is TGTGCCAGCGGCAGGGGGTTCGAGACCCAGTACTTC. Encoded protein: CASGRGFETQYF.

This clonotype was observed a few times. V and J are TRBV5-1 and TRBJ1-5; D gene ambiguous. The CDR3 spans 17 residues. The germline gives CDR1 SGHRS, CDR2 YFSETQ. The V end lost 0 bases, the J end lost 7 bases, and 20 bases lay between the germline ends. CDR3 sequence reads: CASSLDRRETPIQPQHF. CDR3 DNA: TGCGCCAGCAGCTTGGATCGTAGGGAAACCCCAATACAGCCCCAGCATTTT.

J is TRBJ1-6 and V is TRBV6-2 or TRBV6-3; TRBD1 matches 7 bases. The germline V gene encodes CDR1 MNHEY and CDR2 SVGEGT. With 6 bases clipped from V and 7 bases from J, the junction kept 12 bases outside the gene matches. The CDR3 is made up of 16 amino acids. CDR3 bases: TGTGCCAGCAGAAACTACCGGGGACAGCTAAATTCACCCCTCCACTTT. Translation gives CASRNYRGQLNSPLHF.

The sample holds many counts of this clonotype. The rearrangement joins TRBV11-2 to TRBJ2-4; 7 nucleotides agree with TRBD2. This CDR3 comprises 16 residues. Trimming at V came to 2 bases and at J to 4 bases, leaving 8 bases not matched to a gene. Germline assignment: CDR1 SGHAT and CDR2 FQNNGV. CDR3 protein: CASSLTPTSRKNIQYF. CDR3 DNA sequence: TGTGCCAGCAGCTTAACGCCGACTAGCAGAAAAAACATTCAGTACTTC. The full variable domain, completed using reference TRBV11-2 and TRBJ2-4, is EAGVAQSPRYKIIEKRQSVAFWCNPISGHATLYWYQQILGQGPKLLIQFQNNGVVDDSQLPKDRFSAERLKGVDSTLKIQPAKLEDSAVYLCASSLTPTSRKNIQYFGAGTRLSVL.

The J gene is TRBJ2-5, the V gene TRBV4-1; 7 nucleotides line up with TRBD1. The ends lost 4 bases at V and 3 bases at J; junction bases unmatched: 11. Germline V gene data show CDR1 as MGHRA and CDR2 as YSYEKL. The CDR3 spans 16 residues. DNA for the CDR3: TGCGCCAGCAGCCTGGGACAGAGTTTTTTCAAAGAGACCCAGTACTTC. Translated: CASSLGQSFFKETQYF.

V and J are TRBV20-1 and TRBJ2-7; 12 bases fit TRBD2. The CDR3 totals 14 residues. Germline CDR1 DFQATT, CDR2 SNEGSKA (reference sequence). V lost 3 bases, J lost 2 bases, and 2 bases stayed unmatched. CDR3 in DNA: TGCAGTGCTAGTACTAGCGGGAGGACCTACGAGCAGTACTTC. Translated, it gives CSASTSGRTYEQYF.

This clonotype came up a few times. The rearrangement links TRBV29-1 to TRBJ2-5; the match to TRBD2 covers 9 bases. J was trimmed by 5 bases and V by 2 bases; bases with no gene match: 0. CDR3 length: 12 amino acids. From germline, CDR1 is SQVTM and CDR2 ANQGSEA. CDR3 in amino acids: CSVETSGETQYF. The CDR3 DNA reads as TGCAGCGTTGAAACTAGCGGGGAGACCCAGTACTTC.